The 29 T cell receptor beta chains reported below all come from one sample, sequenced in a study of cytomegalovirus exposure and HLA in healthy donors (dated by TCRdb to 2017 to 2019). The library was made by the immunoSEQ multiplex PCR assay. For the multiplex PCR, a mixture combining 60 forward primers for TCR Vbeta segments and 13 reverse primers for TCR Jbeta segments was used. In TCRdb, the immuneACCESS table is reduced to in-frame sequences with V and J assigned. These tables do not hold every clone; where another copy was compared, an unresolved V gene accounts for under half, and the others remain unexplained. The sample table shows 240,000 or so clones, and approximately 80% are seen once. The top ten hold approximately 8.4% of the sample. Sequencing was done on a sample of PBMCs. The receptors were gathered from a woman aged 55-70 years in good health and CMV-seropositive.

V and J are TRBV7-8 and TRBJ1-4; D possibly corresponds to TRBD1 (5 bases). The germline V and J ends were trimmed by 5 bases and 10 bases, with 17 bases remaining between them. The CDR3 contains 14 residues. Germline CDR1 SGHVS, CDR2 FQNEAQ. Here the CDR3 reads CASSTDRGGGKLFF. The CDR3 DNA sequence: TGTGCCAGCAGCACAGACAGAGGCGGCGGAAAACTGTTTTTT. The complete variable domain, with remaining parts taken from reference TRBV7-8 and TRBJ1-4, reads GAGVSQSPRYKVAKRGQDVALRCDPISGHVSLFWYQQALGQGPEFLTYFQNEAQLDKSGLPSDRFFAERPEGSVSTLKIQRTQQEDSAVYLCASSTDRGGGKLFFGSGTQLSVL.

The chain combines TRBV6-6 with TRBJ1-2; weak D call: TRBD1 (6 bases). The ends were cut back, 6 bases at V and 4 bases at J, with 15 bases in the middle. This CDR3 comprises 14 residues. Germline V gene data show CDR1 as MNHNY and CDR2 as SVGAGI (reference sequence). The CDR3 loop reads CASRRGGGVYGYTF. CDR3 DNA: TGTGCCAGCAGACGAGGGGGGGGTGTCTATGGCTACACCTTC.

This clone showed up just once. The rearrangement uses TRBV7-6 and TRBJ2-3; TRBD2 matches at 7 bases. The CDR3 runs to 17 residues. The germline V gene encodes CDR1 SGHVS and CDR2 FNYEAQ. The trim removed 4 bases at V and 6 bases at J, leaving 16 bases unmatched. CDR3 coding DNA: TGTGCCAGCAGCTCCCGATTTGGAGGGAGGGGTTTGGATACGCAGTATTTT. This sequence encodes CASSSRFGGRGLDTQYF.

Concerning this clone itself: This sequence may be a read error, since a much larger clone differs from it by one base. The rearrangement uses TRBV5-6 and TRBJ2-5; TRBD1 might be the D (6 bases). CDR1 is SGHDT and CDR2 is YYEEEE in the germline V gene. The CDR3 is made up of 13 amino acids. Trimming cost V 2 bases and J 4 bases, with 9 bases left between them. CDR3 in amino acids: CASSLSGVETQYF. The DNA of the CDR3 is TGTGCCAGCAGCTTATCAGGGGTAGAGACCCAGTACTTC.

This chain connects TRBV5-6 to TRBJ2-5; 9 positions agree with TRBD2. The V segment lost 0 bases and the J segment 7 bases; nucleotides outside the gene matches: 1. The CDR3 extends over 13 amino acids. Germline assignment: CDR1 SGHDT and CDR2 YYEEEE. The chain's CDR3 is CASSLGSGRTQYF. In nucleotides, the CDR3 is TGTGCCAGCAGCTTGGGTAGCGGGAGGACCCAGTACTTC.

V is TRBV12-5 and J is TRBJ2-7, with 8 bases aligning to TRBD1. Trimming at V came to 5 bases and at J to 5 bases, leaving 8 bases not matched to a gene. The germline V gene encodes CDR1 LGHNT and CDR2 FRNRAP. The CDR3 is made up of 14 amino acids. CDR3 DNA: TGTGCTAGTGGTCTCGGACAGGGCGCTCACGAGCAGTACTTC. Translation gives CASGLGQGAHEQYF.

J is TRBJ1-1 and V is TRBV7-2; D call uncertain. Germline V lookup: CDR1 SGHTA, CDR2 FQGNSA. There are 17 residues in the CDR3. Trimming took off 2 bases at V and 1 base at J, with 17 bases between the two ends. The CDR3 region is CASSLMDPGASNTEAFF. The CDR3 bases are TGTGCCAGCAGCTTAATGGATCCGGGAGCCTCGAACACTGAAGCTTTCTTT.

The chain uses TRBV5-8 and TRBJ2-5, with 11 bases aligning to TRBD2. The V segment lost 4 bases and the J segment 1 base; nucleotides outside the gene matches: 6. In germline, CDR1 is SGHTS, CDR2 YDEGEE. This CDR3 has 16 amino acids. CDR3 in DNA: TGTGCCAGCAGCGCCGGGACTAGCGGTCGCCAAGAGACCCAGTACTTC. This sequence encodes CASSAGTSGRQETQYF.

The gene calls are TRBV28 and TRBJ1-2; 11 positions agree with TRBD1. The ends lost 3 bases at V and 8 bases at J; junction bases unmatched: 8. CDR1 MDHEN and CDR2 SYDVKM come from the germline V gene. This CDR3 has 15 residues. CDR3 amino acids: CASSFPNGQGAGYTF. DNA of the CDR3: TGTGCCAGCAGTTTCCCCAACGGACAGGGGGCAGGCTACACCTTC.

The chain recombines TRBV19 with TRBJ1-5, with D possibly matching TRBD1 (6 bases). The germline V gene has CDR1 LNHDA and CDR2 SQIVND (reference sequence). The length of the CDR3 is 17 residues. Between the trimmed V and J ends, which lost 6 bases and 7 bases, there was a span of 25 bases. The CDR3 loop is CASRPPVGQNVMQPQHF. CDR3 coding DNA: TGTGCCAGTAGGCCTCCCGTTGGACAGAATGTTATGCAGCCCCAGCATTTT.

V gene TRBV9 combines with J gene TRBJ2-7; 10 bases map to TRBD1. CDR1 is SGDLS and CDR2 is YYNGEE in the germline V gene. The CDR3 is 16 residues long. V dropped 0 bases and J dropped 0; count of bases not matched to a gene: 3. The CDR3 sequence is CASSVGTGGISYEQYF. The CDR3 DNA sequence: TGTGCCAGCAGCGTAGGGACAGGGGGTATCTCCTACGAGCAGTACTTC.

The chain combines TRBV6-5 with TRBJ2-7, with 10 nucleotides matching TRBD2. The CDR3 sequence is 16 residues long. With V trimmed by 1 base and J by 3 bases, 6 bases remained unmatched. Germline lookup yields CDR1 MNHEY and CDR2 SVGAGI. CDR3 amino acids: CASSYLPSGSGYEQYF. The CDR3 region has the DNA TGTGCCAGCAGTTACTTACCTAGCGGGAGTGGCTACGAGCAGTACTTC.

The chain combines TRBV4-1 with TRBJ2-7; 13 nucleotides line up with TRBD2. With 4 bases clipped from V and 1 base from J, the junction kept 10 bases outside the gene matches. This CDR3 has 18 residues. Germline values: CDR1 MGHRA, CDR2 YSYEKL. CDR3 nucleotide sequence: TGCGCCAGCAGCCCTGGGACTAGCGGGACATCTACTTCCTACGAGCAGTACTTC. It is translated as CASSPGTSGTSTSYEQYF.

The chain links TRBV9 to TRBJ2-1; 7 nucleotides align to TRBD2. CDR1 and CDR2 (germline): SGDLS, YYNGEE. The length of the CDR3 is 15 residues. The V segment lost 0 bases and the J segment 4 bases; nucleotides outside the gene matches: 4. For the CDR3, the DNA is TGTGCCAGCAGCGTAGTCCCTAGCGGTTACAATGAGCAGTTCTTC. This sequence encodes CASSVVPSGYNEQFF.

The gene calls are TRBV11-3 and TRBJ2-2; 10 bases agree with TRBD2. The CDR3 consists of 17 residues. Germline CDR1 is SGHNT and CDR2 is YENEEA. V was clipped by 5 bases and J by 6 bases; unmatched bases: 12. CDR3 sequence: CASSQGTSVFQAGELFF. The CDR3 DNA reads TGTGCCAGCAGCCAAGGGACTAGCGTTTTTCAAGCCGGGGAGCTGTTTTTT.

The chain uses TRBV7-7 and TRBJ2-5; 8 nucleotides agree with TRBD2. CDR1 and CDR2 from the germline V gene are SSHAT and FNYEAQ (reference sequence). With 5 bases clipped from V and 4 bases from J, the junction kept 15 bases outside the gene matches. The CDR3 has 17 residues. CDR3 DNA sequence: TGTGCCAGCAGCGCTGACGGTTCGGCGGGAGGAGGAGAGACCCAGTACTTC. Protein product: CASSADGSAGGGETQYF.

The V gene is TRBV7-2, the J gene TRBJ2-3; D possibly corresponds to TRBD2 (7 bases). Germline assignment: CDR1 SGHTA and CDR2 FQGNSA. V was clipped by 4 bases and J by 0 bases, with 14 bases between them. The CDR3 totals 16 residues. The CDR3 sequence is CASSSERDTSTDTQYF. In DNA form, the CDR3 reads TGTGCCAGCAGCTCCGAGCGGGACACTAGCACAGATACGCAGTATTTT.

This clone was detected only once. The chain carries TRBV18 and TRBJ1-5; D gene uncertain. In germline, CDR1 is KGHSH, CDR2 LQKENI. There are 16 residues in the CDR3. Trimming shortened V by 4 bases and J by 0 bases, and 13 bases separated the two germline ends. The CDR3 DNA sequence: TGTGCCAGCTCACAGGTAGGAGGACTTAGCAATCAGCCCCAGCATTTT. Translated: CASSQVGGLSNQPQHF. The whole variable domain, filled in from reference TRBV18 and TRBJ1-5, reads NAGVMQNPRHLVRRRGQEARLRCSPMKGHSHVYWYRQLPEEGLKFMVYLQKENIIDESGMPKERFSAEFPKEGPSILRIQQVVRGDSAAYFCASSQVGGLSNQPQHFGDGTRLSIL.

The chain carries TRBV5-1 and TRBJ1-5; weak D call: TRBD1 (5 bases). Germline V gene data show CDR1 as SGHRS and CDR2 as YFSETQ. The CDR3 has 14 amino acids. V was trimmed by 0 bases and J by 6 bases, leaving 10 bases between them. For the CDR3, the DNA is TGCGCCAGCAGCTTGGAGGGACTGGGTCAGCCCCAGCATTTT. Translation gives CASSLEGLGQPQHF. Full variable domain (outside the CDR3, taken from reference TRBV5-1 and TRBJ1-5): KAGVTQTPRYLIKTRGQQVTLSCSPISGHRSVSWYQQTPGQGLQFLFEYFSETQRNKGNFPGRFSGRQFSNSRSEMNVSTLELGDSALYLCASSLEGLGQPQHFGDGTRLSIL.

The rearrangement links TRBV12-5 to TRBJ1-1; 8 bases align to TRBD1. J was trimmed by 4 bases and V by 2 bases; bases with no gene match: 12. The V gene's germline CDR1 is LGHNT and CDR2 FRNRAP. The length of the CDR3 is 17 residues. CDR3 in DNA: TGTGCTAGTGGTTTGTCCCCTCGCCAGGGGGCTGTCACTGAAGCTTTCTTT. Translating gives CASGLSPRQGAVTEAFF.

The chain joins TRBV5-6 to TRBJ1-2, with D perhaps matching TRBD1 (6 bases). Trimming left V 5 bases short and J 3 bases short, with 14 bases between. Germline lookup yields CDR1 SGHDT and CDR2 YYEEEE. This CDR3 has 14 residues. The CDR3 sequence is CASRTQGWDYGYTF. The DNA for the CDR3 is TGTGCCAGCAGAACACAGGGTTGGGACTATGGCTACACCTTC.

This clone showed up just once. V usage is TRBV5-1 and J usage is TRBJ2-5; TRBD1 matches at 7 bases. Germline CDR1 is SGHRS and CDR2 is YFSETQ. After removal of 4 bases from V and 5 bases from J, the junction contained 8 bases not matched to a gene. This CDR3 is built from 14 residues. In nucleotides, the CDR3 is TGCGCCAGCAGCCTGGCCAGGGGACAGGAGACCCAGTACTTC. This gives the protein CASSLARGQETQYF.

This rearrangement joins TRBV4-1 to TRBJ2-5, with 12 bases fitting TRBD2. The end of the DNA fits TRBJ2-7 better, so the J call may be wrong. The germline V gene has CDR1 MGHRA and CDR2 YSYEKL. CDR3 length: 15 residues. The CDR3 DNA reads as TGCGCCAGCAGCCAGCCGACTAGCGGGAGCGACGAGCAGTACTTC. It encodes CASSQPTSGSDEQYF.

The chain couples TRBV5-4 to TRBJ2-1; 12 nucleotides align to TRBD2. V gave up 4 bases and J gave up 5 bases; unmatched junction bases: 4. This CDR3 spans 15 amino acids. Germline CDR1 reads SGHNT; CDR2 reads YYREEE (reference sequence). CDR3 in amino acids: CASSIGLAGNNEQFF. In nucleotides, the CDR3 is TGTGCCAGCAGCATCGGACTAGCGGGAAACAATGAGCAGTTCTTC.

This clone was counted a few times. This rearrangement joins TRBV27 to TRBJ2-3; the D gene is possibly TRBD1 (5 bases). The length of the CDR3 is 14 residues. V lost 6 bases and J 3 bases, leaving 13 bases between the germline ends. The germline gives CDR1 MNHEY, CDR2 SMNVEV (reference sequence). CDR3 sequence reads: CASSRQSQTDTQYF. The CDR3, as DNA: TGTGCCAGCAGCCGACAGTCCCAAACAGATACGCAGTATTTT.

The chain joins TRBV11-3 to TRBJ2-1; 10 bases agree with TRBD2. Germline V gene lookup returns CDR1 SGHNT and CDR2 YENEEA. V shed 1 base, J shed 8 bases, and the junction held 14 bases outside the gene matches. CDR3 length: 18 amino acids. The CDR3 region is CASSLGRASGRGLDEQFF. For the CDR3, the DNA is TGTGCCAGCAGCTTAGGTAGGGCTAGCGGGAGAGGGCTCGATGAGCAGTTCTTC.

V is TRBV2 and J is TRBJ2-7, with a weak D call TRBD2 (6 bases). The germline V gene has CDR1 SNHLY and CDR2 FYNNEI. Trimming stripped 11 bases from V and 4 bases from J, with 21 bases between. CDR3 length: 14 residues. The CDR3 nucleotides read TGTGCCTCCTATCGCGGGGCGGGATTTTACGAGCAGTACTTC. This encodes CASYRGAGFYEQYF.

V usage is TRBV7-2 and J usage is TRBJ1-4; weak D call: TRBD1 (6 bases). Trimming removed 0 bases from V and 7 bases from J, with 12 bases in between. This CDR3 has 15 amino acids. The V gene's germline CDR1 is SGHTA and CDR2 FQGNSA. CDR3 sequence reads: CASSLAGGAVEKLFF. In DNA form, the CDR3 reads TGTGCCAGCAGCTTAGCGGGGGGGGCTGTTGAAAAACTGTTTTTT. Together with reference TRBV7-2 and TRBJ1-4, the CDR3 gives the full variable domain: GAGVSQSPSNKVTEKGKDVELRCDPISGHTALYWYRQSLGQGLEFLIYFQGNSAPDKSGLPSDRFSAERTGGSVSTLTIQRTQQEDSAVYLCASSLAGGAVEKLFFGSGTQLSVL.

This chain joins TRBV6-1 and TRBJ2-7, with a possible D match to TRBD2 (6 bases). The CDR3 is 14 amino acids. Trimming left V 6 bases short and J 4 bases short, with 16 bases between. Germline CDR1 reads MNHNS; CDR2 reads SASEGT. This CDR3 reads CASRRGGRGYEQYF. CDR3 in DNA: TGTGCCAGCAGGAGGGGAGGAAGGGGTTACGAGCAGTACTTC.